This TCR beta chain was identified during a study of blood T cell repertoires in COVID-19. This clone was observed at least ten times. TCRdb keeps only in-frame clones here, not all; method: immunoSEQ multiplex PCR. The repertoire holds fewer than 200,000 clones, with 76% as singletons. The CDR3 runs to 14 residues. Germline CDR1 reads MNHEY; CDR2 reads SMNVEV (reference sequence). V dropped 5 bases and J dropped 4; count of bases not matched to a gene: 7. Sequenced: peripheral blood. The source is a woman aged 80 or over with acute or convalescent COVID-19. J is TRBJ1-1 and V is TRBV27; 7 positions match TRBD1. The CDR3 here is CASSTKQGSTEAFF. The CDR3 DNA reads TGTGCCAGCAGTACAAAACAGGGGAGCACTGAAGCTTTCTTT.